The T cell receptor (beta chain) described here comes from a study of regulatory T cells in long-lasting Graves disease. In building TCR beta libraries, iRepertoire HTBI primers were used together with Arm-PCR of CDR3 regions. TCRdb itself ran the multiplex PCR reads through MiXCR, one entry per CDR3 protein. The sample shows under 800,000 distinct CDR3 sequences, 16% of them seen only once. Indicated time point: newly diagnosed GD, antithyroid drugs for less than 3 months. PBMC-derived RNA was used for the TCR library. The CDR3 totals 14 residues. V was pared by 8 bases and J by 6 bases, with 20 bases between. Looked up from germline, CDR1 is MNHEY and CDR2 is SMNVEV (reference sequence). The sample holds a few counts of this clonotype. The sample was also reused in another study, on T cells in Graves' hyperthyroidism and ophthalmopathy.

Source: peripheral blood mononuclear cells (PBMCs), taken at new diagnosis, from a patient treated with antithyroid drugs. The sequence came from a woman aged 25 to 39 with Graves disease. V and J are TRBV27 and TRBJ2-7, with D possibly TRBD2 on 5 matching bases. Written as DNA, the CDR3 is TGTGCCAGCCGACCCGGGATGGGCCGAGGCGAGCAGTACTTC. This translates into CASRPGMGRGEQYF.